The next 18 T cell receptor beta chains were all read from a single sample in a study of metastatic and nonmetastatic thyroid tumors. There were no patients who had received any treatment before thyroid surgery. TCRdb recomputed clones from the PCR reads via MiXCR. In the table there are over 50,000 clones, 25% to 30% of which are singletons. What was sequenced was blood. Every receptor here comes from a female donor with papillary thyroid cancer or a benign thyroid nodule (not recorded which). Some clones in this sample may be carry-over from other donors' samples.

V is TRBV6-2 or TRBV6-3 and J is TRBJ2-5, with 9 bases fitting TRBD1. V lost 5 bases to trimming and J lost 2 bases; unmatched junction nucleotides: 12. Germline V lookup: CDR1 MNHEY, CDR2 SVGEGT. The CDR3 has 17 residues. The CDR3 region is CASSPGTGSGLQETQYF. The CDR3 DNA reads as TGTGCCAGCAGTCCCGGGACAGGGAGTGGATTGCAAGAGACCCAGTACTTC.

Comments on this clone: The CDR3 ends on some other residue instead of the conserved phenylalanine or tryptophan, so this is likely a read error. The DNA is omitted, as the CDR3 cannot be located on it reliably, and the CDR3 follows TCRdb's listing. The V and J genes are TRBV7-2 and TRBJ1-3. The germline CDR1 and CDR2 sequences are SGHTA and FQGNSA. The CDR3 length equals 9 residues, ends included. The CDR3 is CASSKAGLA.

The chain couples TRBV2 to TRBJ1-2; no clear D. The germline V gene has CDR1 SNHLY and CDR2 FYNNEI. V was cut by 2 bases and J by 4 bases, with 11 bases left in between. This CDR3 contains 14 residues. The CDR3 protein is CASSEKGNGYGYTF. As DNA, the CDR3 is TGTGCCAGCAGTGAAAAGGGAAATGGCTATGGCTACACCTTC.

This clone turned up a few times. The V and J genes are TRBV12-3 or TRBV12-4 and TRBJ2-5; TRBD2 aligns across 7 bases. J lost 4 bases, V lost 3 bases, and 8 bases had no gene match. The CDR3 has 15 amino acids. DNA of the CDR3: TGTGCCAGCAGTTTGGGTGGGGGGGTGGGAGAGACCCAGTACTTC. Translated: CASSLGGGVGETQYF.

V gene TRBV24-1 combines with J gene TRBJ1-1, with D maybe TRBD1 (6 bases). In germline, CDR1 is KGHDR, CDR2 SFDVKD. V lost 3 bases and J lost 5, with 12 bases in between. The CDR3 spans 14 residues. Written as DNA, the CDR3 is TGTGCCACCAGTGATACACAGGGTGGGACTGAAGCTTTCTTT. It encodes CATSDTQGGTEAFF.

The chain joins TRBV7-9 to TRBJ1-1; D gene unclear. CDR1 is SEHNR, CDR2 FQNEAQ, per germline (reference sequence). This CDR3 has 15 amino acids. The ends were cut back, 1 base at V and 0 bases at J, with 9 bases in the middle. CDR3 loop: CASSLVIPMNTEAFF. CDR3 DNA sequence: TGTGCCAGCAGCTTAGTGATCCCCATGAACACTGAAGCTTTCTTT.

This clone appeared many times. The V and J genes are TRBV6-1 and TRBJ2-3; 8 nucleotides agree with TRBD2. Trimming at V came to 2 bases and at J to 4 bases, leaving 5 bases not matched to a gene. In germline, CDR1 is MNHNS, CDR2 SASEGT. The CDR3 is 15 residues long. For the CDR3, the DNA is TGTGCCAGCAGTGAATCAGCGGGAGCTGCAGATACGCAGTATTTT. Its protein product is CASSESAGAADTQYF.

This CDR3 reads CASRTGPYNSPLHF. CDR3 DNA sequence: TGTGCCAGCAGGACAGGGCCCTATAATTCACCCCTCCACTTT. The chain joins TRBV6-1 to TRBJ1-6; the match to TRBD1 covers 7 bases. The germline gives CDR1 MNHNS, CDR2 SASEGT. After removal of 6 bases from V and 2 bases from J, the junction contained 1 base not matched to a gene. This CDR3 has 14 amino acids.

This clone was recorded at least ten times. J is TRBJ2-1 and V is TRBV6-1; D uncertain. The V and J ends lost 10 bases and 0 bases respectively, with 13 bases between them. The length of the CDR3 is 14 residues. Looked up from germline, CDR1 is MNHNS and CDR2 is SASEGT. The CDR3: CATQTRSSYNEQFF. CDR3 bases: TGTGCCACCCAAACACGGAGCTCCTACAATGAGCAGTTCTTC.

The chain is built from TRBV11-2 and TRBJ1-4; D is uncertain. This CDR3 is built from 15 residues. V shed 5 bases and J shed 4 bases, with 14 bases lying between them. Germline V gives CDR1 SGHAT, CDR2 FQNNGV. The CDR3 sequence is CASSPNQLVNEKLFF. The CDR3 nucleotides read TGTGCCAGCAGCCCCAACCAGTTAGTTAATGAAAAACTGTTTTTT.

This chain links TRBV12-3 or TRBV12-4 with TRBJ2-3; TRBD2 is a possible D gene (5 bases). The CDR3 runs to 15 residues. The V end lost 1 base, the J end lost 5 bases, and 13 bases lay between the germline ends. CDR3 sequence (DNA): TGTGCCAGCAGTTTAGGTCCAGGTCGGGGAGATACGCAGTATTTT. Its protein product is CASSLGPGRGDTQYF.

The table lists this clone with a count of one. CDR3 in amino acids: CASSYRESGTDTQYF. In nucleotides, the CDR3 is TGCGCCAGCAGCTACCGGGAGTCTGGCACAGATACGCAGTATTTT. The chain uses TRBV5-1 and TRBJ2-3, with D tentatively TRBD2 (6 bases). The CDR3 consists of 15 residues. Deletions cut 3 bases from V and 1 base from J, with 12 bases between. The germline CDR1 and CDR2 sequences are SGHRS and YFSETQ.

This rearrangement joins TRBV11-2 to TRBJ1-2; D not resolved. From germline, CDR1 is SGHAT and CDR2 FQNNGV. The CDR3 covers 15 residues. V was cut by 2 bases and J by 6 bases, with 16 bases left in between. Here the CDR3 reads CASSLLRSPLHGYTF. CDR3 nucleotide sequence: TGTGCCAGCAGCTTATTAAGGTCTCCGTTACATGGCTACACCTTC.

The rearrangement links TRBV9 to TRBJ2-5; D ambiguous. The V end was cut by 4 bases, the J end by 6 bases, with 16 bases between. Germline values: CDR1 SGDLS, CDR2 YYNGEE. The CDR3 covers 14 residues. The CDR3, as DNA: TGTGCCAGCAGCCCCCGAGGTAGACGACAGACCCAGTACTTC. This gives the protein CASSPRGRRQTQYF.

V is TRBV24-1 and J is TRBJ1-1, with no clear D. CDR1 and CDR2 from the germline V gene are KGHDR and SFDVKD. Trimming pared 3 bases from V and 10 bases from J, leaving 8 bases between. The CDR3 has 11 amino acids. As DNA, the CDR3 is TGTGCCACCAGTGATCCCACCGGAGCTTTCTTT. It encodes CATSDPTGAFF.

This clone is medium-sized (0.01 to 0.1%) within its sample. CDR3 bases: TGTGCCAGCACCCCGTTGGGCTCCTACGAGCAGTACTTC. Amino acid sequence: CASTPLGSYEQYF. The rearrangement links TRBV6-2 or TRBV6-3 to TRBJ2-7; the D is unclear. The germline CDR1 and CDR2 sequences are MNHEY and SVGEGT. Trimming cost V 7 bases and J 0 bases, with 10 bases left between them. The CDR3 loop spans 13 amino acids.

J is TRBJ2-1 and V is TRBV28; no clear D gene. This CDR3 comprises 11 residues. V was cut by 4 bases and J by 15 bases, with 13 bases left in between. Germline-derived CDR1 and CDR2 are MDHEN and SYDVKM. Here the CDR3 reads CASSSPKSRFF. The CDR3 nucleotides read TGTGCCAGCAGTTCCCCCAAGTCGCGGTTCTTC.

Here the CDR3 reads CATSDSLAGLYNEQFF. CDR3 nucleotide sequence: TGTGCCACCAGTGATTCACTAGCGGGACTCTACAATGAGCAGTTCTTC. This sequence joins TRBV24-1 and TRBJ2-1; 10 positions agree with TRBD2. Unmatched junction bases numbered 3, after V lost 2 bases and J lost 3 bases. Germline V CDR1 and CDR2: KGHDR, SFDVKD. This CDR3 has 16 residues.